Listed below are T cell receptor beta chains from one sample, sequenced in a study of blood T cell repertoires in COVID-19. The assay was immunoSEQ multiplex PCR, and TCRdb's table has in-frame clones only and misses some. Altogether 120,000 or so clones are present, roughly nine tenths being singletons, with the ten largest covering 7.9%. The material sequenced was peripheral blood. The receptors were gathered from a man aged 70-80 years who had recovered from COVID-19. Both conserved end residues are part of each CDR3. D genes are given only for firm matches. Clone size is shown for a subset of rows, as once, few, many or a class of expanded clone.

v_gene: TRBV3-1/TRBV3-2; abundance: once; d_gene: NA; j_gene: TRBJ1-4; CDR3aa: CASSQELGEGSNEKLFF; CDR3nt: TGTGCCAGCAGCCAAGAATTGGGGGAGGGAAGTAATGAAAAACTGTTTTTT
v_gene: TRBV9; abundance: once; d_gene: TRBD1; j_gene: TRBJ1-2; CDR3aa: CASSTRTGGLGYTF; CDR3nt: TGTGCCAGCAGCACCCGAACAGGGGGGCTTGGCTACACCTTC
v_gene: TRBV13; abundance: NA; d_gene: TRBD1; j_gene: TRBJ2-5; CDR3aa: CASSRRGPETQYF; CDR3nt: TGTGCCAGCAGCCGCAGGGGGCCGGAGACCCAGTACTTC
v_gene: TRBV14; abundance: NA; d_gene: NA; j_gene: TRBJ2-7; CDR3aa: CASSQQGEQYF; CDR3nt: TGTGCCAGCAGCCAGCAGGGCGAGCAGTACTTC
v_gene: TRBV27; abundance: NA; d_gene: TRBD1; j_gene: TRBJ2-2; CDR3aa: CASIQGAGGELFF; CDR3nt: TGTGCCAGCATCCAGGGGGCAGGGGGGGAGCTGTTTTTT
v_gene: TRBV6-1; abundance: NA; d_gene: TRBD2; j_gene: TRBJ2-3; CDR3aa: CASSEAWRGGPDTQYF; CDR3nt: TGTGCCAGCAGTGAAGCGTGGCGGGGGGGGCCAGATACGCAGTATTTT
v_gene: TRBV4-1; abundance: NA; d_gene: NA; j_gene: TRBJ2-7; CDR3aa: CASSQEQGYEQYF; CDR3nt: TGCGCCAGCAGCCAGGAACAGGGCTACGAGCAGTACTTC
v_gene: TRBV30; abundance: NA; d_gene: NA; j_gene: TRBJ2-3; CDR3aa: CAWRQAGDTDTQYF; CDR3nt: TGTGCCTGGAGACAGGCAGGGGACACAGATACGCAGTATTTT
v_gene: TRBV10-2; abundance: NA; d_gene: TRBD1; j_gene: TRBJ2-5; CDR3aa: CASSQQGQQETQYF; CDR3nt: TGCGCCAGCAGTCAACAGGGGCAACAAGAGACCCAGTACTTC
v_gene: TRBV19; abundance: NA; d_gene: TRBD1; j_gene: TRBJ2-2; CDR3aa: CASSIWGQGAGELFF; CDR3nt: TGTGCCAGTAGTATATGGGGACAGGGGGCGGGGGAGCTGTTTTTT
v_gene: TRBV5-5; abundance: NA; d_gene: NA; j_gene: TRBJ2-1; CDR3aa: CASTLTGNYNEQFF; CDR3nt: TGTGCCAGCACCCTGACAGGAAACTACAATGAGCAGTTCTTC
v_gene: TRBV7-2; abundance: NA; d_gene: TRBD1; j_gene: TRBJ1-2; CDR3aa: CASSPLPGQGANYGYTF; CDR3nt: TGTGCCAGCAGCCCTCTCCCGGGACAGGGGGCTAACTATGGCTACACCTTC
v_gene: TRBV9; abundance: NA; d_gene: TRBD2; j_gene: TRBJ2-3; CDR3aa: CASSPGTSGPDTQYF; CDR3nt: TGTGCCAGCAGCCCAGGGACTAGCGGACCAGATACGCAGTATTTT
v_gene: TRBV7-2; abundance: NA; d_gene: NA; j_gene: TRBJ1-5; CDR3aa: CASSLGPPPQHF; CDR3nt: TGTGCCAGCAGCTTAGGGCCCCCGCCCCAGCATTTT
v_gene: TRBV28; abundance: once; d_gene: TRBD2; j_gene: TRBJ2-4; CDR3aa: CASRGTSGPLAKNIQYF; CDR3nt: TGTGCCAGCAGAGGGACTAGCGGGCCTTTAGCCAAAAACATTCAGTACTTC
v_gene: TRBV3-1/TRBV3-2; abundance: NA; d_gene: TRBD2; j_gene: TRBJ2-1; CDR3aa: CASSQGLSGSSYNEQFF; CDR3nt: TGTGCCAGCAGCCAAGGGCTTAGCGGGAGCTCCTACAATGAGCAGTTCTTC
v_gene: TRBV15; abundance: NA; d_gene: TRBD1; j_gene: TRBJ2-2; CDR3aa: CATSRDRTGGGELFF; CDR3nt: TGTGCCACCAGCAGAGATAGGACAGGAGGCGGGGAGCTGTTTTTT
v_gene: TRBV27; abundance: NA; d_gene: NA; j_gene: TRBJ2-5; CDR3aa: CASSGYVQETQYF; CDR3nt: TGTGCCAGCAGTGGCTATGTACAGGAGACCCAGTACTTC
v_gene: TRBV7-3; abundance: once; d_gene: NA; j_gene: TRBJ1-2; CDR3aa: CASSLGGTSGYTF; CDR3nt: TGTGCCAGCAGCTTGGGGGGGACAAGCGGCTACACCTTC
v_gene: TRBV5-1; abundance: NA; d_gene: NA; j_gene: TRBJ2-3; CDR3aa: CASSRTLRTDTQYF; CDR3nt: TGCGCCAGCAGCCGGACACTCCGCACAGATACGCAGTATTTT
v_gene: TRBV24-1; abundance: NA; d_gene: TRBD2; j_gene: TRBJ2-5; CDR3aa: CATSDRTSGDLETQYF; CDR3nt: TGTGCCACCAGTGACCGGACTAGCGGGGACCTAGAGACCCAGTACTTC
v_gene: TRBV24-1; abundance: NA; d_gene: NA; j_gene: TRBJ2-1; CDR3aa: CATSDLYSNEQFF; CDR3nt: TGTGCCACCAGTGATTTGTATAGCAATGAGCAGTTCTTC
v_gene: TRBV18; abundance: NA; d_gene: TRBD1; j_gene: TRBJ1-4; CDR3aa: CASSPVGQGAREKLFF; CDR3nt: TGTGCCAGCTCACCGGTGGGACAGGGGGCGCGTGAAAAACTGTTTTTT
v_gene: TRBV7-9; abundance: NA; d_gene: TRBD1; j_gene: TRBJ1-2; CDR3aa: CASSSGQHYGYTF; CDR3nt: TGTGCCAGCAGCTCGGGACAGCACTATGGCTACACCTTC
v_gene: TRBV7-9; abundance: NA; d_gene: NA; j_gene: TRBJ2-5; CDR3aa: CASSPQETQYF; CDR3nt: TGTGCCAGCAGCCCACAAGAGACCCAGTACTTC
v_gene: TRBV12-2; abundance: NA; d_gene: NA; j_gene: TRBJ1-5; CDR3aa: CASRPPGGTAAVNQPQHF; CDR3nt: TGTGCAAGTCGCCCCCCCGGCGGGACAGCCGCCGTAAATCAGCCCCAGCATTTT
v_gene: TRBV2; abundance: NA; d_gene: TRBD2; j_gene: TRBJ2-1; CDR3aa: CASSPAGRTSIYNEQFF; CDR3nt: TGTGCCAGCAGTCCGGCAGGGCGGACTAGCATCTACAATGAGCAGTTCTTC
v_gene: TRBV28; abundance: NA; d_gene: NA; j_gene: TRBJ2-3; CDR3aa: CASSFYAGFTDTQYF; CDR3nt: TGTGCCAGCAGTTTTTACGCGGGGTTCACAGATACGCAGTATTTT
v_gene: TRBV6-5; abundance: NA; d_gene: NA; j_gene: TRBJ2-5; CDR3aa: CASKAGRTSETQYF; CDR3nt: TGTGCCAGCAAAGCAGGGCGAACGTCGGAGACCCAGTACTTC
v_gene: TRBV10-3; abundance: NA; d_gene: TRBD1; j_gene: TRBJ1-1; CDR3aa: CAISRTGTNTEAFF; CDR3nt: TGTGCCATCAGCCGGACAGGGACGAACACTGAAGCTTTCTTT
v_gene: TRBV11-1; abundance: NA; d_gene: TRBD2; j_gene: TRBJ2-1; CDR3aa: CASSLAGGYEQFF; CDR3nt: TGTGCCAGCAGCTTAGCCGGGGGGTATGAGCAGTTCTTC
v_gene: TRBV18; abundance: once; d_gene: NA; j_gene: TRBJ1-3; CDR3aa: CASSQGAGNTIYF; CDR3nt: TGTGCCAGCTCACAGGGGGCTGGAAACACCATATATTTT
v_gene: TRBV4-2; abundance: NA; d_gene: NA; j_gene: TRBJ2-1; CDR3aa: CASSQVPGLAAYNEQFF; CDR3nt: TGTGCCAGCAGCCAAGTCCCTGGGTTAGCAGCCTACAATGAGCAGTTCTTC
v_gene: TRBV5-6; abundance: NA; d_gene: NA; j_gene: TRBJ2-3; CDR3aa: CASSFRGRDTQYF; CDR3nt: TGTGCCAGCAGCTTCAGGGGCAGGGATACGCAGTATTTT
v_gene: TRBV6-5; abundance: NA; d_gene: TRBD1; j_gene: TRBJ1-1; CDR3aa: CASRPTGQNTEAFF; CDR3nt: TGTGCCAGCAGGCCGACAGGGCAGAACACTGAAGCTTTCTTT
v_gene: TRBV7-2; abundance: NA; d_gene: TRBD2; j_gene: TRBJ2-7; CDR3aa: CASSLPGGREYHEQYF; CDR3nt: TGTGCCAGCAGCTTACCGGGGGGTCGGGAGTACCACGAGCAGTACTTC
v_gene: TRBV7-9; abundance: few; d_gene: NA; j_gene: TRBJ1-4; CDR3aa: CASSRRGGEEKLFF; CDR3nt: TGTGCCAGCAGCCGACGGGGGGGCGAGGAAAAACTGTTTTTT
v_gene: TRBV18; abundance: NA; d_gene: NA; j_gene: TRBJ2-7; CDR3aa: CASSLQQGPSYEQYF; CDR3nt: TGTGCCAGCTCACTGCAACAGGGACCCTCCTACGAGCAGTACTTC
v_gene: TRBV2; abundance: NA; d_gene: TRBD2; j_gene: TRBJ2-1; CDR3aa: CASRGGLAGVDEQFF; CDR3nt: TGTGCCAGCAGGGGCGGACTAGCGGGAGTGGACGAGCAGTTCTTC
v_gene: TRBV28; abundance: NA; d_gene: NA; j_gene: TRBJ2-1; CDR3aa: CASSLSGPIYNEQFF; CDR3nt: TGTGCCAGCAGTTTAAGCGGACCGATATACAATGAGCAGTTCTTC
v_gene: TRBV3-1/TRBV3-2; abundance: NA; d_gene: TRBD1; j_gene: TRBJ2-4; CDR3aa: CASSDGQVKNIQYF; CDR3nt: TGTGCCAGCAGCGACGGACAGGTCAAAAACATTCAGTACTTC
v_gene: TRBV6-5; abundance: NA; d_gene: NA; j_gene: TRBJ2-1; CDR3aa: CASSYSLASSYNEQFF; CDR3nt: TGTGCCAGCAGTTACTCGCTGGCTAGCTCCTACAATGAGCAGTTCTTC